A selection of T cell receptor beta chains follows, all from one sample in a study of blood T cell repertoires in COVID-19. The repertoire was sequenced with immunoSEQ multiplex PCR; TCRdb's copy has only in-frame clones and lacks some. The data contain 150,000 to 200,000 clones, over 75% of them singletons. The source material was PBMCs or T cells enriched from blood (not recorded which). Every receptor here comes from a man in his fifties who had recovered from COVID-19. CDR3s include the opening cysteine and the closing phenylalanine or tryptophan. Each record gives: D gene, J gene, clone size, V gene, CDR3 DNA, CDR3 protein. D genes are given only for firm matches. Clone size, where shown, is once, few, many, or a class for clones that have expanded.

.,TRBJ2-3,.,TRBV6-5,TGTGCCAGCAGTACTAGACTAGGGCAAGATACGCAGTATTTT,CASSTRLGQDTQYF
.,TRBJ1-2,.,TRBV10-3,TGTGCCATCAGTGACTTTCCCAACTATGGCTACACCTTC,CAISDFPNYGYTF
.,TRBJ2-1,.,TRBV7-3,TGTGCCAGCAGCTCTCAGGGAAATTCACACAATGAGCAGTTCTTC,CASSSQGNSHNEQFF
.,TRBJ2-5,.,TRBV19,TGTGCCAGTAAAAGAGGCGGGACGATAGAGACCCAGTACTTC,CASKRGGTIETQYF
TRBD2,TRBJ2-1,.,TRBV10-1,TGCGCCAGCAGTGAGTGGTCTAGCGGGAGCAATGAGCAGTTCTTC,CASSEWSSGSNEQFF
.,TRBJ2-7,.,TRBV10-2,TGCGCCAGCAGTATCGTTTTGAGGGACGAGCAGTACTTC,CASSIVLRDEQYF
.,TRBJ2-1,.,TRBV5-4,TGTGCCAGCAGCTTGAAACGGGGGTCCTACAATGAGCAGTTCTTC,CASSLKRGSYNEQFF
TRBD1,TRBJ2-4,.,TRBV29-1,TGCAGCGCCGGGGACAGAGCCACAAACATTCAGTACTTC,CSAGDRATNIQYF
.,TRBJ1-5,.,TRBV6-6,TGTGCCAGCAGTTTACTCGGTGGCAATCAGCCCCAGCATTTT,CASSLLGGNQPQHF
.,TRBJ1-2,.,TRBV10-3,TGTGCCATCAGTGCGGTTGACACGACACTCACTAACTATGGCTACACCTTC,CAISAVDTTLTNYGYTF
TRBD1,TRBJ1-1,.,TRBV6-5,TGTGCCAGCGGACGCAGGGGGCAACTGAACACTGAAGCTTTCTTT,CASGRRGQLNTEAFF
TRBD2,TRBJ2-2,.,TRBV6-5,TGTGCCAGCATTCCTAGCGGGATGAACACCGGGGAGCTGTTTTTT,CASIPSGMNTGELFF
.,TRBJ1-5,.,TRBV19,TGTGCCAGTAGTATAGAAAACAGTCGGAACCAGCCCCAGCATTTT,CASSIENSRNQPQHF
TRBD2,TRBJ2-2,.,TRBV6-6,TGTGCCAGCAGTTCCCCTAGCGGGGGGGCCCCCGGGGAGCTGTTTTTT,CASSSPSGGAPGELFF
.,TRBJ2-7,.,TRBV6-1,TGTGCCAGCAGTGAAAGTAGCTCCTACGAGCAGTACTTC,CASSESSSYEQYF
.,TRBJ1-6,.,TRBV30,TGTGCCTGGAGTGGCGGAACGAATTCACCCCTCCACTTT,CAWSGGTNSPLHF
.,TRBJ2-5,.,TRBV20-1,TGCAGTGCTAGTGTTGGGCAACTAGAGACCCAGTACTTC,CSASVGQLETQYF
.,TRBJ1-6,.,TRBV9,TGTGCCAGCAGCGTAGATAACAGGCCACCCCTCCACTTT,CASSVDNRPPLHF
.,TRBJ2-4,once,TRBV7-9,TGTGCCAGCAGCCTAACCGGAGGGACGTCCAAAAACATTCAGTACTTC,CASSLTGGTSKNIQYF
TRBD1,TRBJ1-4,.,TRBV14,TGTGCCAGCAGCCAACGGACAGGGGATGGAAAACTGTTTTTT,CASSQRTGDGKLFF
.,TRBJ1-1,once,TRBV28,TGTGCCAGCAGTTTATTGCCGGGTTTGGGGCTCTACACTGAAGCTTTCTTT,CASSLLPGLGLYTEAFF
.,TRBJ1-5,.,TRBV28,TGTGCCAGCAGTGGCAGGGAGCCCCAGCATTTT,CASSGREPQHF
TRBD1,TRBJ1-2,few,TRBV28,TGTGCCAGCTTGGGGCCAGGGGGTAACTATGGCTACACCTTC,CASLGPGGNYGYTF
.,TRBJ2-5,.,TRBV7-7,TGTGCTAGCAGCTTGGGCCCGACGGGAACGGAGACCCAGTACTTC,CASSLGPTGTETQYF
.,TRBJ2-5,.,TRBV2,TGTGCCAGCATGGGACATACCCAAGAGACCCAGTACTTC,CASMGHTQETQYF
.,TRBJ2-7,.,TRBV11-2,TGTGCCAGCAGCTTAAAGCCCTTTCCCTCCGAGCAGTACTTC,CASSLKPFPSEQYF
.,TRBJ2-7,.,TRBV5-1,TGCGCCAGCAGCTTGGAGGGGATGGGCGTCTACGAGCAGTACTTC,CASSLEGMGVYEQYF
TRBD1,TRBJ1-5,.,TRBV10-1,TGCGCCAGCAGTGGCGGGAGGGGGCGAATAAGCAATCAGCCCCAGCATTTT,CASSGGRGRISNQPQHF
.,TRBJ2-7,.,TRBV25-1,TGTGCCAGCAGTGATTCAGTCTACGAGCAGTACTTC,CASSDSVYEQYF
TRBD2,TRBJ2-3,.,TRBV5-1,TGCGCCAGCAGCTTGCCCGGGGGACTAGCGGGGAGCACAGATACGCAGTATTTT,CASSLPGGLAGSTDTQYF
TRBD1,TRBJ2-7,.,TRBV27,TGTGCCAGCAGTTTACGGGGGGGACAGGGGGCCCACGAGCAGTACTTC,CASSLRGGQGAHEQYF
TRBD1,TRBJ1-5,.,TRBV28,TGTGCCAGCAGGCCAAGGGACAGGGGGAATCAGCCCCAGCATTTT,CASRPRDRGNQPQHF
.,TRBJ2-7,.,TRBV5-6,TGTGCCAGCAGATACACAGGTTCCTACGAGCAGTACTTC,CASRYTGSYEQYF
.,TRBJ2-2,.,TRBV9,TGTGCCAGCAGCGTAGTCCCAACCGGGGAGCTGTTTTTT,CASSVVPTGELFF
TRBD1,TRBJ2-7,.,TRBV5-1,TGCGCCAGCAGCGTCGGGACAGGGGATCCCTACGAGCAGTACTTC,CASSVGTGDPYEQYF
TRBD1,TRBJ1-2,few,TRBV6-5,TGTGCCAGCAGTTCACCGGACAGGGGCTATGGCTACACCTTC,CASSSPDRGYGYTF
.,TRBJ1-5,once,TRBV28,TGTGCCAGCAGTGTAATGGGGCAGGGCAATCAGCCCCAGCATTTT,CASSVMGQGNQPQHF
TRBD2,TRBJ2-2,.,TRBV7-7,TGTGCTAGCAGCCTGGGACTAGCGGCCGGGGAGCTGTTTTTT,CASSLGLAAGELFF
.,TRBJ1-1,.,TRBV12-3/TRBV12-4,TGTGCCAGCAGTTTACCGACGGGAGGAGCTTTCTTT,CASSLPTGGAFF
.,TRBJ1-1,.,TRBV13,TGTGCCAGCAGCTTGGACAGAAACACTGAAGCTTTCTTT,CASSLDRNTEAFF
.,TRBJ1-4,.,TRBV6-6,TGTGCCAGCACCACCCGCAGGACTAATGAAAAACTGTTTTTT,CASTTRRTNEKLFF
TRBD1,TRBJ1-3,.,TRBV7-6,TGTGCCAGCAGCTCCGTTGACAGGGCTGGAAACACCATATATTTT,CASSSVDRAGNTIYF
.,TRBJ1-2,once,TRBV21-1,TGTGCCCCCCCCGGAAACTCGGCATCGCAGGGGGCTCACTATGGCTACACCTTC,CAPPGNSASQGAHYGYTF
.,TRBJ1-2,.,TRBV12-3/TRBV12-4,TGTGCCAGCAGTTCACCTAGATATGATGGCTACACCTTC,CASSSPRYDGYTF
.,TRBJ2-5,.,TRBV28,TGTGCCAGCAGTTTTCCGGACTTCCAAGAGACCCAGTACTTC,CASSFPDFQETQYF
TRBD1,TRBJ2-3,.,TRBV12-3/TRBV12-4,TGTGCCAGCGGACAGGGGATCACAGATACGCAGTATTTT,CASGQGITDTQYF